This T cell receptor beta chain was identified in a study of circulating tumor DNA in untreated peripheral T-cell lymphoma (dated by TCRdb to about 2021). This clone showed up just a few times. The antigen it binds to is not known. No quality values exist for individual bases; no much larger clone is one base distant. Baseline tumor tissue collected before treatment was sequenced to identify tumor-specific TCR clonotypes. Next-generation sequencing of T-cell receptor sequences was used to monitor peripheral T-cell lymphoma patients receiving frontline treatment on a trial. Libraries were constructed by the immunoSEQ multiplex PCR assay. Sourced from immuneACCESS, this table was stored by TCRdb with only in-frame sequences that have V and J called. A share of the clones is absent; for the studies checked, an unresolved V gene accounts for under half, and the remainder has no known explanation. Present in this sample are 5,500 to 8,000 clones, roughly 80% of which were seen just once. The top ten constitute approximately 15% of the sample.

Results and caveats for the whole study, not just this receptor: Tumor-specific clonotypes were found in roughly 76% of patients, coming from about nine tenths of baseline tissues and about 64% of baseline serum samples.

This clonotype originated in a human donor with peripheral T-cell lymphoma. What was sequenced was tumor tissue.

The DNA reads TGTGCCAGCCTCCCGGCGAGAAGTGTCACCGGGGAGCTGTTTTTT. This yields the protein CASLPARSVTGELFF. The sequence joins TRBV18 to TRBJ2-2, with the D gene not confidently named. CDR1 is given as KGHSH and CDR2 as LQKENI, both from the germline V gene. The cysteine opens and the phenylalanine closes a CDR3 of 15 amino acids. The retained sequence is limited to the CDR3, 45 bases, with the frame set at the first base. The junction shows trimming of 8 bases on V and 4 bases on J, plus 17 bases between the germline ends. The reference TRBV18 and TRBJ2-2 proteins fill in what lies around the CDR3, so the full variable domain reads NAGVMQNPRHLVRRRGQEARLRCSPMKGHSHVYWYRQLPEEGLKFMVYLQKENIIDESGMPKERFSAEFPKEGPSILRIQQVVRGDSAAYFCASLPARSVTGELFFGEGSRLTVL.